These 29 T cell receptor beta chains came from one sample sequenced in a study of CD8 T cells in ankylosing spondylitis. Regarding the study as a whole: A motif of 7 to 9 highly homologous TCR beta variants was seen as apparently characteristic of ankylosing spondylitis blood.

TCRdb re-analysed the 5' RACE reads in MiXCR, keeping a single row per CDR3 protein. The sample holds some 130,000 distinct CDR3 sequences, over 15% seen once. What these receptors recognize is not known. The sample comprised blood, either unsorted or a sorted T cell fraction (not recorded which). The receptors here all came from a male donor with ankylosing spondylitis.

This clonotype was seen ten or more times. CDR3 sequence (DNA): TGTGCCATCAGCGAGCGGGAGCCCCCAGATACGCAGTATTTT. Its translation is CAISEREPPDTQYF. The chain couples TRBV10-3 to TRBJ2-3; TRBD2 matches at 8 bases. This CDR3 has 14 amino acids. V lost 6 bases, J lost 4 bases, and 6 bases stayed unmatched. Germline V gives CDR1 ENHRY, CDR2 SYGVKD.

This clonotype occurred many times. The CDR3 loop reads CASSPLGTTSYNEQFF. In DNA form, the CDR3 reads TGTGCCAGCAGCCCACTAGGGACCACTTCCTACAATGAGCAGTTCTTC. The chain links TRBV28 to TRBJ2-1; tentatively, D is TRBD1 or TRBD2 (5 bases each). Trimming left V 6 bases short and J 1 base short, with 16 bases between. The CDR3 spans 16 residues. Per germline, CDR1 MDHEN and CDR2 SYDVKM.

This clonotype was detected a few times. The chain's CDR3 is CASRPTDQETQYF. As DNA, the CDR3 is TGTGCCAGCAGGCCCACAGACCAAGAGACCCAGTACTTC. The chain joins TRBV7-9 to TRBJ2-5; D is unclear. Trimming removed 6 bases from V and 0 bases from J, with 8 bases in between. Germline V gene lookup returns CDR1 SEHNR and CDR2 FQNEAQ (reference sequence). The CDR3 runs 13 residues.

The chain couples TRBV28 to TRBJ1-6; unclear D gene. Germline-derived CDR1 and CDR2 are MDHEN and SYDVKM. The V and J ends lost 2 bases and 7 bases respectively, with 12 bases between them. CDR3 size: 15 residues. The CDR3 here is CASSLLETSNSPLHF. The CDR3 DNA sequence: TGTGCCAGCAGTTTACTGGAGACCTCCAATTCACCCCTCCACTTT.

The V call is TRBV12-3 or TRBV12-4, the J call TRBJ2-1; possible D gene TRBD1, 6 bases. V was trimmed by 5 bases and J by 2 bases, leaving 13 bases between them. This CDR3 is 15 amino acids long. The CDR3 spells CASSAAAGAYNEQFF. CDR3 bases: TGTGCCAGCAGTGCCGCGGCAGGGGCCTACAATGAGCAGTTCTTC.

This rearrangement joins TRBV4-2 to TRBJ2-1, with 8 bases identical to TRBD2. The CDR3 covers 14 residues. Germline loops: CDR1 LGHNA, CDR2 YNFKEQ. V lost 4 bases and J lost 7; bases outside the gene matches: 6. CDR3 in DNA: TGTGCCAGCAGCCTCGGGGGGGTTGGGAATGAGCAGTTCTTC. This gives the protein CASSLGGVGNEQFF.

This clonotype was observed a few times. V is TRBV5-1 and J is TRBJ2-7; D not resolved. Per the germline V gene, CDR1 is SGHRS and CDR2 is YFSETQ. V was cut by 0 bases and J by 5 bases, with 6 bases left in between. This CDR3 has 12 amino acids. The CDR3 DNA sequence: TGCGCCAGCAGCTTGGCCGGCCACGAGCAGTACTTC. Translating it yields CASSLAGHEQYF.

The rearrangement uses TRBV18 and TRBJ1-1; tentative D call: TRBD1 (6 bases). From germline, CDR1 is KGHSH and CDR2 LQKENI. This CDR3 has 16 amino acids. Trimming stripped 3 bases from V and 1 base from J, with 15 bases between. CDR3 in amino acids: CASSPETGRWNTEAFF. CDR3 DNA sequence: TGTGCCAGCTCACCCGAGACAGGCCGTTGGAACACTGAAGCTTTCTTT.

The chain carries TRBV20-1 and TRBJ2-3; no definite D call. The CDR3 is made up of 12 amino acids. Germline V gene sequence: CDR1 DFQATT, CDR2 SNEGSKA (reference sequence). Trimming shortened V by 3 bases and J by 3 bases, and 7 bases separated the two germline ends. Written as DNA, the CDR3 is TGCAGTGCTAGTGAGGTGACAGATACGCAGTATTTT. It is translated as CSASEVTDTQYF.

This clonotype was seen more than once but under ten times. The chain carries TRBV2 and TRBJ2-2, with D tentatively TRBD2 (6 bases). Per germline, CDR1 SNHLY and CDR2 FYNNEI. Trimming left V 8 bases short and J 5 bases short, with 24 bases between. The CDR3 runs to 17 residues. CDR3 sequence (DNA): TGTGCCAGCCTTTCAAGCCCCCGGGACTCTTATACCGGGGAGCTGTTTTTT. The encoded protein is CASLSSPRDSYTGELFF.

V gene TRBV20-1 combines with J gene TRBJ2-6; the match to TRBD1 covers 10 bases. V lost 6 bases, J lost 2 bases, and 7 bases stayed unmatched. The germline gives CDR1 DFQATT, CDR2 SNEGSKA (reference sequence). The CDR3 is 16 amino acids. The CDR3 spells CSASRDRGPGANVLTF. As DNA, the CDR3 is TGCAGTGCCAGCCGGGACAGGGGCCCTGGGGCCAACGTCCTGACTTTC.

This clonotype was picked up a small number of times. The V and J genes are TRBV6-5 and TRBJ2-7; TRBD1 is a possible D gene (6 bases). Germline CDR1 and CDR2: MNHEY and SVGAGI. CDR3 length: 13 amino acids. V lost 2 bases, J lost 6 bases, and 11 bases lay in between. CDR3 residues: CASSYGTSAEQYF. In nucleotides, the CDR3 is TGTGCCAGCAGTTACGGGACATCCGCCGAGCAGTACTTC.

The rearrangement links TRBV15 to TRBJ2-1, with a tentative D call TRBD2 (6 bases). The CDR3 totals 14 residues. CDR1 and CDR2 from the germline V gene are LNHNV and YYDKDF (reference sequence). V lost 0 bases, J lost 8 bases, and 11 bases lay in between. The CDR3 is CATSRDRGVHEQFF. Written as DNA, the CDR3 is TGTGCCACCAGCAGAGATCGCGGGGTACATGAGCAGTTCTTC.

The V call is TRBV5-1, the J call TRBJ2-7; no clear D gene. Per the germline V gene, CDR1 is SGHRS and CDR2 is YFSETQ. The CDR3 length is 13 residues. V lost 1 base, J lost 4 bases, and 9 bases lay in between. CDR3 amino acids: CASSLRPAYEQYF. For the CDR3, the DNA is TGCGCCAGCAGCTTGCGGCCAGCTTACGAGCAGTACTTC.

A few counts support this clonotype. V and J are TRBV7-9 and TRBJ2-2; D not resolved. Trimming removed 3 bases from V and 3 bases from J, with 14 bases in between. Germline values: CDR1 SEHNR, CDR2 FQNEAQ (reference sequence). The CDR3 runs to 16 residues. The CDR3 spells CASSFGDLRDTGELFF. CDR3 sequence (DNA): TGTGCCAGCAGCTTTGGCGACTTAAGGGACACCGGGGAGCTGTTTTTT.

The chain couples TRBV11-2 to TRBJ2-7; D is unresolved. This CDR3 has 14 residues. V lost 1 base and J lost 2, with 9 bases in between. The germline V gene has CDR1 SGHAT and CDR2 FQNNGV. CDR3 nucleotides: TGTGCCAGCAGCTTAGTCGCGGACCCCTACGAGCAGTACTTC. Translating gives CASSLVADPYEQYF.

The rearrangement uses TRBV5-1 and TRBJ2-1, with 9 bases identical to TRBD2. The CDR3 contains 17 residues. V gave up 4 bases and J gave up 2 bases; unmatched junction bases: 10. Looked up from germline, CDR1 is SGHRS and CDR2 is YFSETQ. The CDR3 DNA reads TGCGCCAGCAGCGCCCACCCTTCTAGCGGGACCTACAATGAGCAGTTCTTC. Translation: CASSAHPSSGTYNEQFF. The whole variable domain, filled in from reference TRBV5-1 and TRBJ2-1, reads KAGVTQTPRYLIKTRGQQVTLSCSPISGHRSVSWYQQTPGQGLQFLFEYFSETQRNKGNFPGRFSGRQFSNSRSEMNVSTLELGDSALYLCASSAHPSSGTYNEQFFGPGTRLTVL.

The CDR3 spells CATSDSTGLPGELFF. The CDR3 DNA follows: TGTGCCACCAGTGACTCGACGGGACTTCCTGGGGAGCTGTTTTTT. V is TRBV24-1 and J is TRBJ2-2, with a tentative D call TRBD2 (6 bases). From germline, CDR1 is KGHDR and CDR2 SFDVKD. The V end lost 4 bases, the J end lost 8 bases, and 16 bases lay between the germline ends. This CDR3 contains 15 residues.

This clonotype was seen more than once but under ten times. This chain connects TRBV12-3 or TRBV12-4 to TRBJ1-3; D remains ambiguous. Trimming left V 10 bases short and J 4 bases short, with 11 bases between. The CDR3 runs to 12 residues. CDR3 DNA sequence: TGTGCCATCCCGATTCAAGGAAACACCATATATTTT. This sequence encodes CAIPIQGNTIYF.

This clonotype was counted only a few times. CDR3 sequence: CASSLANIANYGYTF. The CDR3 DNA reads TGCGCCAGCAGCTTGGCCAATATAGCTAACTATGGCTACACCTTC. The chain joins TRBV5-1 to TRBJ1-2; unclear D gene. The V gene's germline CDR1 is SGHRS and CDR2 YFSETQ. The CDR3 is 15 residues long. V was pared by 0 bases and J by 0 bases, with 9 bases between.

This chain uses TRBV4-1 with TRBJ2-7; 12 bases align to TRBD2. This CDR3 is 17 amino acids long. Losses at the gene ends were 2 bases for V and 4 bases for J; bases not matched to a gene: 9. In germline, CDR1 is MGHRA, CDR2 YSYEKL. CDR3 DNA: TGCGCCAGCAGCCAACACCTAGCGGGAGGGGGGTTTTACGAGCAGTACTTC. This gives the protein CASSQHLAGGGFYEQYF.

This clonotype has a handful of counts. The CDR3 DNA reads TGTGCCATCAGTGAGCGAGAGAGGGGTGGGGCCCAAGAGACCCAGTACTTC. Translated, it gives CAISERERGGAQETQYF. The chain is built from TRBV10-3 and TRBJ2-5, with D possibly being TRBD1 or TRBD2 (5 bases each). Per the germline V gene, CDR1 is ENHRY and CDR2 is SYGVKD. Trimming shortened V by 2 bases and J by 1 base, and 17 bases separated the two germline ends. The CDR3 is 17 residues long.

A few counts support this clonotype. This rearrangement joins TRBV2 to TRBJ2-7, with D possibly being TRBD1 or TRBD2 (5 bases each). CDR3 length equals 15 residues. The V gene's germline CDR1 is SNHLY and CDR2 FYNNEI. Trimming stripped 8 bases from V and 2 bases from J, with 19 bases between. The CDR3, as DNA: TGTGCCAGCTTTTACCAACGGGACGCGCCCTACGAGCAGTACTTC. The encoded protein is CASFYQRDAPYEQYF.

This clonotype turned up a few times. J is TRBJ1-5 and V is TRBV4-3; D perhaps matches TRBD1 (6 bases). The CDR3 spans 14 residues. The germline CDR1 and CDR2 sequences are LGHNA and YSLEER. V dropped 1 base and J dropped 4 bases, with 8 bases sitting between them. The CDR3 here is CASSQARGNQPQHF. DNA of the CDR3: TGCGCCAGCAGCCAAGCCAGGGGAAATCAGCCCCAGCATTTT.

The gene calls are TRBV12-3 or TRBV12-4 and TRBJ2-1; no clear D gene. This CDR3 comprises 14 residues. V shed 3 bases and J shed 7 bases, with 13 bases lying between them. CDR3 sequence: CASSFSNSPNEQFF. CDR3 sequence (DNA): TGTGCCAGCAGTTTCTCGAACAGCCCGAATGAGCAGTTCTTC.

This clonotype was observed a handful of times. The chain has TRBV27 and TRBJ1-1, with 7 bases lining up with TRBD1. V gave up 5 bases and J gave up 0 bases; unmatched junction bases: 6. CDR1 is MNHEY, CDR2 SMNVEV, per germline (reference sequence). The CDR3 sequence is 15 residues long. The CDR3 coding sequence is TGTGCCAGCAGTGAAACGACAGGGATGAACACTGAAGCTTTCTTT. Protein product: CASSETTGMNTEAFF.

This clonotype was detected a few times. This chain links TRBV9 with TRBJ2-5; the match to TRBD2 covers 8 bases. Germline CDR1 is SGDLS and CDR2 is YYNGEE. The junction had 4 bases not matched to a gene; V was cut back by 3 bases and J by 0 bases. There are 15 residues in the CDR3. The CDR3, as DNA: TGTGCCAGCAGCGGGGGCGGGGGGAACCAAGAGACCCAGTACTTC. This gives the protein CASSGGGGNQETQYF.

This clonotype came up a few times. The chain combines TRBV4-2 with TRBJ2-1; 8 nucleotides line up with TRBD2. From germline, CDR1 is LGHNA and CDR2 YNFKEQ. CDR3 size: 13 residues. V was pared by 4 bases and J by 15 bases, with 11 bases of the junction left unmatched. Here the CDR3 reads CASSPAGAGQMFF. The CDR3 DNA reads as TGTGCCAGCAGCCCAGCGGGGGCAGGGCAAATGTTCTTC.

This clonotype turned up a few times. This chain joins TRBV15 and TRBJ1-4, with D unclear. The CDR3 extends over 15 amino acids. Germline assignment: CDR1 LNHNV and CDR2 YYDKDF (reference sequence). Deletions cut 1 base from V and 4 bases from J, with 10 bases between. This CDR3 is CATSRVSAGNEKLFF. CDR3 sequence (DNA): TGTGCCACCAGCAGAGTATCGGCGGGTAATGAAAAACTGTTTTTT.